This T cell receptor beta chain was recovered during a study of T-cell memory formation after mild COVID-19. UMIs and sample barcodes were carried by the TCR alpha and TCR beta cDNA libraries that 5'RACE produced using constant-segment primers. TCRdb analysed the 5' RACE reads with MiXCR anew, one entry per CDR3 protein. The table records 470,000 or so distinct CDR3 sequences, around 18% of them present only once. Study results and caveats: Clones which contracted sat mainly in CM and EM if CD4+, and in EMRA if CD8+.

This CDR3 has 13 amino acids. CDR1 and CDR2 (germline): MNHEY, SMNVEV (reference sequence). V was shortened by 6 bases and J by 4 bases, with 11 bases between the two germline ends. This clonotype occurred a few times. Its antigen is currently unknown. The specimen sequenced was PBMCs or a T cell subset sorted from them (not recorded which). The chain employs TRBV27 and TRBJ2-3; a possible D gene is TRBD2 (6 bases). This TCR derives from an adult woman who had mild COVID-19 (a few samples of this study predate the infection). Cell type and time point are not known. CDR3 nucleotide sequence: TGTGCCAGCAGACCGGAGGGCTCAGATACGCAGTATTTT. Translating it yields CASRPEGSDTQYF.